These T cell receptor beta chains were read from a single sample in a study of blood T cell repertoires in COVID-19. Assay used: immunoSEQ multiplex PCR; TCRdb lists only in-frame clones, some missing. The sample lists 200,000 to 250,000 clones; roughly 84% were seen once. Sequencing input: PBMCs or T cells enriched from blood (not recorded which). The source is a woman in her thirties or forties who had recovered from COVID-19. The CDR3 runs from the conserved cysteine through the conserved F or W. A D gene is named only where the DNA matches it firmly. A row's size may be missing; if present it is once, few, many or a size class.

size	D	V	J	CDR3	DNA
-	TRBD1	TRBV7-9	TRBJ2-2	CASSFGLRQGDTGELFF	TGTGCCAGCAGCTTTGGCCTCCGACAGGGTGACACCGGGGAGCTGTTTTTT
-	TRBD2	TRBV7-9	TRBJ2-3	CASSRGLAARDTQYF	TGTGCCAGCAGCCGGGGACTAGCGGCTAGGGATACGCAGTATTTT
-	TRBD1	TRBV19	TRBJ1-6	CASSLNRGNSPLHF	TGTGCCAGTAGTCTTAACAGGGGTAATTCACCCCTCCACTTT
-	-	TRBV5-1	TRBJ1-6	CASSILAGPNSPLHF	TGCGCCAGCAGCATCCTAGCGGGTCCCAATTCACCCCTCCACTTT
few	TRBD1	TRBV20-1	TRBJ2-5	CSASPTGQGIQTQYF	TGCAGTGCTAGTCCGACGGGACAGGGCATACAGACCCAGTACTTC
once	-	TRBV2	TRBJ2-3	CASVRGRGTDTQYF	TGTGCCAGTGTAAGGGGAAGAGGCACAGATACGCAGTATTTT
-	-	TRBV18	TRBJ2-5	CASSPQEETQYF	TGTGCCAGCTCACCCCAGGAAGAGACCCAGTACTTC
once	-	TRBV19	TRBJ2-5	CASSRKRNQETQYF	TGTGCCAGTAGTAGAAAGCGGAACCAAGAGACCCAGTACTTC
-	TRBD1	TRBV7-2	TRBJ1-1	CASSPYRGRTEAFF	TGTGCCAGCAGCCCCTACAGGGGGCGGACTGAAGCTTTCTTT
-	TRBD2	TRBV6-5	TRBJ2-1	CASISGRGRAEQFF	TGTGCCAGCATCAGCGGGAGGGGGCGTGCCGAGCAGTTCTTC
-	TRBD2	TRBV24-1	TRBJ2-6	CATSDTGGGWANVLTF	TGTGCCACCAGTGATACCGGCGGGGGTTGGGCCAACGTCCTGACTTTC
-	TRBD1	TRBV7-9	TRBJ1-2	CASSLRFGTGRSGYGYTF	TGTGCCAGCAGCTTGAGGTTCGGGACAGGAAGATCCGGCTATGGCTACACCTTC
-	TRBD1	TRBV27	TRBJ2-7	CASSNRDRVYEQYF	TGTGCCAGCAGCAACCGGGACAGGGTCTACGAGCAGTACTTC
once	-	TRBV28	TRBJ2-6	CASSVSGANVLTF	TGTGCCAGCAGTGTCTCCGGGGCCAACGTCCTGACTTTC
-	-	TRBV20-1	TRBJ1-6	CSARGGTLHF	TGCAGTGCTAGGGGGGGTACCCTCCACTTT
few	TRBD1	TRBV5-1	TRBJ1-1	CASRLTGGLNTEAFF	TGCGCCAGCAGGTTAACAGGGGGCTTGAACACTGAAGCTTTCTTT
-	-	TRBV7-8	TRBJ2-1	CASSLVSSRGEQFF	TGTGCCAGCAGCTTAGTCTCTAGCAGGGGTGAGCAGTTCTTC
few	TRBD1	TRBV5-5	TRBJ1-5	CASSYGTGSNQPQHF	TGTGCCAGCAGTTACGGGACAGGGAGCAATCAGCCCCAGCATTTT
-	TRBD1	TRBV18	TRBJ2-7	CASSPRTGDEQYF	TGTGCCAGCTCACCTCGGACAGGGGACGAGCAGTACTTC
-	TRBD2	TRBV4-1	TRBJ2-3	CASSPGTRVAVNTQYF	TGCGCCAGCAGCCCCGGGACTAGGGTCGCGGTGAATACGCAGTATTTT
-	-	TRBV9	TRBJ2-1	CASSQAGSSEQFF	TGTGCCAGCAGTCAAGCGGGTTCCAGTGAGCAGTTCTTC
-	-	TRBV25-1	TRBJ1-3	CASSDFEGTSGNTIYF	TGTGCCAGCAGTGATTTCGAAGGGACTTCTGGAAACACCATATATTTT
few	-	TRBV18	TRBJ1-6	CASSYQAVYNSPLHF	TGTGCCAGCTCATACCAGGCAGTCTATAATTCACCCCTCCACTTT
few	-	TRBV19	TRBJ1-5	CASSMGQGYVYSNQPQHF	TGTGCCAGTAGTATGGGGCAGGGCTACGTCTATAGCAATCAGCCCCAGCATTTT
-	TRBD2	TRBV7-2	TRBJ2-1	CASSLTGLAGGGEQFF	TGTGCCAGCAGCTTGACGGGACTAGCGGGAGGTGGGGAGCAGTTCTTC
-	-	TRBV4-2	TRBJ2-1	CASSQDPGGQQFF	TGTGCCAGCAGCCAAGATCCTGGCGGCCAGCAGTTCTTC
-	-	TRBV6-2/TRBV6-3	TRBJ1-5	CASSYDSTLAGRDQPQHF	TGTGCCAGCAGTTACGACTCCACCCTGGCAGGGAGGGATCAGCCCCAGCATTTT
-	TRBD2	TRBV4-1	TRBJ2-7	CASRPRAGATYEQYF	TGCGCCAGCAGGCCAAGAGCGGGAGCCACCTACGAGCAGTACTTC
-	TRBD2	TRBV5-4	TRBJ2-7	CASSSSGKGLEQYF	TGTGCCAGCAGCTCCAGCGGGAAGGGGCTCGAGCAGTACTTC
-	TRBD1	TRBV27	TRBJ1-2	CASSLWTGMGYTF	TGTGCCAGCAGTTTGTGGACAGGGATGGGCTACACCTTC
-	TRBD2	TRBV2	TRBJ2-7	CASLGLAQSYEQYF	TGTGCCAGCTTGGGACTAGCGCAGAGCTACGAGCAGTACTTC
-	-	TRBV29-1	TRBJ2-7	CSVGLPYEQYF	TGCAGCGTTGGGCTCCCCTACGAGCAGTACTTC
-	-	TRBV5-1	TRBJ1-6	CASSTGWGGNSPLHF	TGCGCCAGCAGCACGGGCTGGGGAGGGAATTCACCCCTCCACTTT
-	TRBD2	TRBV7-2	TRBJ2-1	CASSKQGLAGLNEQFF	TGTGCCAGCAGCAAACAAGGACTAGCGGGACTTAATGAGCAGTTCTTC
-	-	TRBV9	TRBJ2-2	CASSVVGSTGELFF	TGTGCCAGCAGCGTAGTAGGGAGCACCGGGGAGCTGTTTTTT
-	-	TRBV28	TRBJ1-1	CASSLGAGEAFF	TGTGCCAGCAGTTTGGGGGCAGGTGAAGCTTTCTTT
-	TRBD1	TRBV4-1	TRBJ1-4	CASSPRTGGGRVKLFF	TGCGCCAGCAGCCCACGGACAGGGGGAGGTAGGGTAAAACTGTTTTTT
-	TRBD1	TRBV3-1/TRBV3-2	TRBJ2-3	CASSQDLSGQFGLTQYF	TGTGCCAGCAGCCAAGATCTTTCGGGACAGTTTGGCCTTACGCAGTATTTT
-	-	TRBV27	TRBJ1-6	CASRTVASPLHF	TGTGCCAGCAGAACGGTAGCTTCACCCCTCCACTTT
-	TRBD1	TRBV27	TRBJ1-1	CASSSQGDEAFF	TGTGCCAGCAGCTCACAGGGGGATGAAGCTTTCTTT
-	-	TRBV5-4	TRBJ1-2	CASSLFVGRRTF	TGTGCCAGCAGCTTGTTTGTGGGGAGGAGGACCTTC
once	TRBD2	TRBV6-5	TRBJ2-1	CASSYRTGGRNEQFF	TGTGCCAGCAGTTACCGGACGGGAGGGCGCAATGAGCAGTTCTTC
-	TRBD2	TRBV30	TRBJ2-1	CAWSGLAGSYNEQFF	TGTGCCTGGAGTGGACTAGCGGGTTCCTACAATGAGCAGTTCTTC
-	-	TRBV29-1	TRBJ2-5	CSVAYRLIETQYF	TGCAGCGTTGCTTACAGGCTCATAGAGACCCAGTACTTC